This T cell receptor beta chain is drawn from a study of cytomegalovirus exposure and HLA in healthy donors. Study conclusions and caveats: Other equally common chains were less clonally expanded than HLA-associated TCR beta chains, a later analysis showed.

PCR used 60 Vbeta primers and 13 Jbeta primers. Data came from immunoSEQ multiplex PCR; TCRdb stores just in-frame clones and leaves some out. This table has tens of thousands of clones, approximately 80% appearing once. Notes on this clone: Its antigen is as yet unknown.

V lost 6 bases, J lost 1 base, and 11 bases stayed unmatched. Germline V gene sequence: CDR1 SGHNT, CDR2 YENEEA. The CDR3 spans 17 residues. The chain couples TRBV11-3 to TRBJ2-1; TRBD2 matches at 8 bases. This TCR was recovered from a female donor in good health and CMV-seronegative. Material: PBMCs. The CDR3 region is CASSGRRGGSSYNEQFF. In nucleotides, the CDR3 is TGTGCCAGCAGTGGCAGACGGGGGGGTAGTTCCTACAATGAGCAGTTCTTC.